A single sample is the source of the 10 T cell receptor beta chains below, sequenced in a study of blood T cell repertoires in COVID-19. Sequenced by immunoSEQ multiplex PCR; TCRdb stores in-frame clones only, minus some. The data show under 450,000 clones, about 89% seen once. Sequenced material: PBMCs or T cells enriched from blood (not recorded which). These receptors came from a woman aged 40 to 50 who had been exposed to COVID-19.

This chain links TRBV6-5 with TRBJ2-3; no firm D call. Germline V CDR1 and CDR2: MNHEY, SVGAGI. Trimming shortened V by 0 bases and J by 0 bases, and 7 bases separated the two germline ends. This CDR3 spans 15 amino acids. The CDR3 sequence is CASSYSTGSTDTQYF. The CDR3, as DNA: TGTGCCAGCAGTTACTCAACCGGGAGCACAGATACGCAGTATTTT.

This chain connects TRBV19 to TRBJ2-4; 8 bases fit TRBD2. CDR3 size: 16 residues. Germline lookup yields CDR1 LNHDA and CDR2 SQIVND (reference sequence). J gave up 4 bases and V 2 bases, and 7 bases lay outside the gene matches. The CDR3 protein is CASSIPGGATKNIQYF. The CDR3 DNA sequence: TGTGCCAGTAGTATACCCGGGGGGGCCACGAAAAACATTCAGTACTTC.

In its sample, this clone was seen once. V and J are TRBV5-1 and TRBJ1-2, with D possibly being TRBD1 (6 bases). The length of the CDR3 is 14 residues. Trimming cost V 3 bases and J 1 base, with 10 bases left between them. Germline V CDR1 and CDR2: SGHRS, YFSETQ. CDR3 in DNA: TGCGCCAGCAGCTCCTTAGGGGGTAACTATGGCTACACCTTC. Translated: CASSSLGGNYGYTF. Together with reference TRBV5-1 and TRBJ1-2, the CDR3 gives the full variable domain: KAGVTQTPRYLIKTRGQQVTLSCSPISGHRSVSWYQQTPGQGLQFLFEYFSETQRNKGNFPGRFSGRQFSNSRSEMNVSTLELGDSALYLCASSSLGGNYGYTFGSGTRLTVV.

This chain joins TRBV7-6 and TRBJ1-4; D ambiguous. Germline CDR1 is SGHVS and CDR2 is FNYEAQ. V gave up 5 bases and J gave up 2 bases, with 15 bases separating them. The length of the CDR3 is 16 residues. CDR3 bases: TGTGCCAGCAGCCCAGAGGCGGCGTCCACTAATGAAAAACTGTTTTTT. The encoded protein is CASSPEAASTNEKLFF.

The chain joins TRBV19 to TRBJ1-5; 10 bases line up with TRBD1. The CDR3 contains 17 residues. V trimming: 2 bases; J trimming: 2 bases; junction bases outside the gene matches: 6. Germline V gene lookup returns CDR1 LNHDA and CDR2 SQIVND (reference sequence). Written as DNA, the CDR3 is TGTGCCAGTAGTATAAAGACAGGGGGCTTTGGCAATCAGCCCCAGCATTTT. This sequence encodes CASSIKTGGFGNQPQHF.

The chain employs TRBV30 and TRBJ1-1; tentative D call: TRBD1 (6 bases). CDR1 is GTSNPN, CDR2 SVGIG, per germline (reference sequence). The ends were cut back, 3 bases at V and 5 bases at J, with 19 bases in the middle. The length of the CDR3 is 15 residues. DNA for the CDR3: TGTGCCTGGAGAGCACGGCGGGGGCCGGGGACTGAAGCTTTCTTT. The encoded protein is CAWRARRGPGTEAFF.

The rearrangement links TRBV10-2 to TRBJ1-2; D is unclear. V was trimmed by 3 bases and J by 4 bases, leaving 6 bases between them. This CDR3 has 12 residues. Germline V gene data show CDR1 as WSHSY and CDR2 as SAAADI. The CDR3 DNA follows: TGCGCCAGCAGTGACAGTGCCTATGGCTACACCTTC. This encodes CASSDSAYGYTF.

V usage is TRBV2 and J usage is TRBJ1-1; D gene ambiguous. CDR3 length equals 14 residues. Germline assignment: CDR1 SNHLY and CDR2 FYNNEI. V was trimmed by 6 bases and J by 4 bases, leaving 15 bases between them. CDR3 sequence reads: CASSFGEPSTEAFF. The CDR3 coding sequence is TGTGCCAGCAGCTTCGGGGAGCCCAGCACTGAAGCTTTCTTT.

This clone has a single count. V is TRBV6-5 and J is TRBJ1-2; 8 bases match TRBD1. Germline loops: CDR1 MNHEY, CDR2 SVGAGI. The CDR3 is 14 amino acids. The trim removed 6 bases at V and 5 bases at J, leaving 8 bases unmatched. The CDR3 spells CASRRTGIGYGYTF. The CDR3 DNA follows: TGTGCCAGCAGACGGACAGGGATAGGTTATGGCTACACCTTC.

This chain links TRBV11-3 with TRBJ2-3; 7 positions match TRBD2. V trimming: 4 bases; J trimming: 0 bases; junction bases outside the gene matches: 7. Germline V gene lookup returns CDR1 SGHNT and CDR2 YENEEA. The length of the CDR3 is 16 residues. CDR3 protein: CASSWERGGSTDTQYF. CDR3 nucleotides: TGTGCCAGCAGCTGGGAGCGGGGAGGGAGCACAGATACGCAGTATTTT.